These 32 T cell receptor beta chains share one sample of origin, sequenced in a study of T cells in Graves' hyperthyroidism and ophthalmopathy. Amplified TCR beta CDR3 regions came from RNA transcripts. A first-round RT-PCR of the TCR CDR3 used the HTBI primer set. Each CDR3 protein gets one entry after TCRdb re-called the multiplex PCR reads with MiXCR. The profile shows under 650,000 distinct CDR3 sequences, around 15% of them singletons. Sequencing used blood. The receptors here all came from a woman under 40 with Graves' hyperthyroidism.

J is TRBJ2-3 and V is TRBV4-3, with D unclear. Germline V CDR1 and CDR2: LGHNA, YSLEER. The CDR3 has 15 residues. The V end lost 0 bases, the J end lost 3 bases, and 10 bases lay between the germline ends. Here the CDR3 reads CASSQDRKGTDTQYF. The CDR3 nucleotides are TGCGCCAGCAGCCAAGACAGGAAAGGAACAGATACGCAGTATTTT.

In this sample, this clonotype turned up a few times. CDR3 nucleotides: TGTGCCAGCAGCAACGGTGGGACTGAAGCTTTCTTT. Residues: CASSNGGTEAFF. This chain joins TRBV7-8 and TRBJ1-1; D is unclear. CDR3 length equals 12 residues. V lost 5 bases and J 5 bases, leaving 9 bases between the germline ends. Germline CDR1 and CDR2: SGHVS and FQNEAQ.

The chain is built from TRBV12-3 or TRBV12-4 and TRBJ2-1, with a weak D call TRBD1 (5 bases). This CDR3 contains 18 residues. V was clipped by 6 bases and J by 7 bases, with 28 bases between them. CDR3 DNA: TGTGCCAGCAGGTGGGTCCCAACTTTGATAAGGGGAAAGAATGAGCAGTTCTTC. Amino acids: CASRWVPTLIRGKNEQFF.

This chain links TRBV27 with TRBJ2-7; 7 nucleotides agree with TRBD1. There are 15 residues in the CDR3. V shed 0 bases and J 4 bases; nucleotides not matched to a gene: 6. Germline V gene data show CDR1 as MNHEY and CDR2 as SMNVEV (reference sequence). CDR3 protein: CASSLSAGGIYEQYF. The CDR3 region has the DNA TGTGCCAGCAGTTTATCGGCAGGGGGAATTTACGAGCAGTACTTC.

This clonotype was recorded many times. The V call is TRBV9, the J call TRBJ1-1; unclear D gene. Germline V gene lookup returns CDR1 SGDLS and CDR2 YYNGEE. This CDR3 is 14 amino acids long. V was shortened by 4 bases and J by 0 bases, with 10 bases between the two germline ends. CDR3 in amino acids: CASSSDGLNTEAFF. As DNA, the CDR3 is TGTGCCAGCAGCTCGGACGGCCTGAACACTGAAGCTTTCTTT. Full variable domain (missing parts from reference TRBV9 and TRBJ1-1): DSGVTQTPKHLITATGQRVTLRCSPRSGDLSVYWYQQSLDQGLQFLIQYYNGEERAKGNILERFSAQQFPDLHSELNLSSLELGDSALYFCASSSDGLNTEAFFGQGTRLTVV.

The table lists this clonotype with many counts. CDR3 sequence (DNA): TGCGCCAGCAGCTTGGCGTTCGGGCTACGTGGATACGAGCAGTACTTC. This translates into CASSLAFGLRGYEQYF. V is TRBV5-1 and J is TRBJ2-7; D is undetermined. Germline V gene lookup returns CDR1 SGHRS and CDR2 YFSETQ. This CDR3 contains 16 residues. Trimming removed 0 bases at V and 4 bases at J, with 17 bases between.

This clonotype was seen a handful of times. V is TRBV6-1 and J is TRBJ2-3; the match to TRBD2 covers 12 bases. CDR1 is MNHNS and CDR2 is SASEGT in the germline V gene. V lost 5 bases, J lost 4 bases, and 4 bases stayed unmatched. The CDR3 runs 15 residues. The CDR3 reads CASSFWTSGADTQYF. The CDR3 nucleotides are TGTGCCAGCAGTTTCTGGACTAGCGGGGCAGATACGCAGTATTTT.

In this sample, this clonotype turned up many times. V and J are TRBV5-1 and TRBJ1-5; possibly TRBD1 for D (5 bases). This CDR3 region has 15 residues. The V end was cut by 6 bases, the J end by 0 bases, with 13 bases between. CDR1 is SGHRS and CDR2 is YFSETQ in the germline V gene. The CDR3 spells CASIDKQDSNQPQHF. DNA of the CDR3: TGCGCCAGCATCGATAAACAGGATAGCAATCAGCCCCAGCATTTT.

In its sample, this clonotype was seen a few times. The chain recombines TRBV5-4 with TRBJ2-1; no firm D call. The V end lost 0 bases, the J end lost 14 bases, and 12 bases lay between the germline ends. The CDR3 covers 12 residues. Germline-derived CDR1 and CDR2 are SGHNT and YYREEE (reference sequence). CDR3 sequence: CASSLGLDSKFF. The DNA for the CDR3 is TGTGCCAGCAGCTTGGGTCTAGACTCTAAGTTCTTC.

In its sample, this clonotype was seen many times. In nucleotides, the CDR3 is TGTGCCAGCAGTCCAAATAAGGACGACAATGAGCAGTTCTTC. Protein: CASSPNKDDNEQFF. The rearrangement uses TRBV28 and TRBJ2-1; D is undetermined. The CDR3 is made up of 14 amino acids. Germline loops: CDR1 MDHEN, CDR2 SYDVKM. Trimming cost V 5 bases and J 5 bases, with 13 bases left between them.

The rearrangement joins TRBV18 to TRBJ2-2; TRBD2 aligns across 11 bases. From germline, CDR1 is KGHSH and CDR2 LQKENI. The CDR3 extends over 15 amino acids. After removal of 3 bases from V and 7 bases from J, the junction contained 4 bases not matched to a gene. The CDR3 region has the DNA TGTGCCAGCTCACCGACTAGCGGGAATCACGGGGAGCTGTTTTTT. Translating gives CASSPTSGNHGELFF.

This clonotype was observed many times. The chain joins TRBV7-2 to TRBJ1-6, with D hard to call. The V gene lost 3 bases and the J gene lost 10 bases, with 10 bases spanning the gap. CDR1 SGHTA and CDR2 FQGNSA come from the germline V gene. CDR3 length equals 13 residues. In DNA, the CDR3 is TGTGCCAGCAGCTTTAAACGCGAATCACCCCTCCACTTT. It codes for CASSFKRESPLHF.

This clonotype was counted between two and nine times. The chain is built from TRBV11-3 and TRBJ2-1; TRBD1 agrees at 9 bases. From germline, CDR1 is SGHNT and CDR2 YENEEA. V trimming: 5 bases; J trimming: 8 bases; junction bases outside the gene matches: 4. CDR3 length: 13 amino acids. The CDR3 coding sequence is TGTGCCAGCAGCCAGGGGACAGGGTATGAGCAGTTCTTC. It is translated as CASSQGTGYEQFF.

This clonotype was seen ten or more times. The chain links TRBV20-1 to TRBJ2-7; unclear D gene. Germline V gene lookup returns CDR1 DFQATT and CDR2 SNEGSKA (reference sequence). The CDR3 consists of 12 residues. V was cut by 3 bases and J by 0 bases, with 6 bases left in between. CDR3 in amino acids: CSASQSSYEQYF. The CDR3 nucleotides read TGCAGTGCTAGTCAGAGCTCCTACGAGCAGTACTTC.

The chain has TRBV28 and TRBJ1-5; D is possibly TRBD1 (5 bases). This CDR3 region has 15 residues. In germline, CDR1 is MDHEN, CDR2 SYDVKM. Trimming stripped 4 bases from V and 1 base from J, with 11 bases between. This CDR3 is CASSSSDTSNQPQHF. As DNA, the CDR3 is TGTGCCAGCAGTTCCTCGGACACCAGCAATCAGCCCCAGCATTTT.

The chain couples TRBV6-2 or TRBV6-3 to TRBJ2-6; TRBD1 aligns across 8 bases. With 6 bases clipped from V and 15 bases from J, the junction kept 13 bases outside the gene matches. The CDR3 extends over 14 amino acids. The V gene's germline CDR1 is MNHEY and CDR2 SVGEGT. The CDR3 loop is CASRTTRTGLDLTF. CDR3 sequence (DNA): TGTGCCAGCAGGACTACCCGGACAGGGCTTGACCTGACTTTC.

There are many counts of this clonotype. The chain has TRBV11-1 and TRBJ2-1, with TRBD2 identical over 12 bases. CDR1 is SGHAT and CDR2 is FQDESV in the germline V gene (reference sequence). Trimming at V came to 7 bases and at J to 4 bases, leaving 5 bases not matched to a gene. The CDR3 length is 15 residues. The CDR3: CASTNGTSGYNEQFF. In DNA, the CDR3 is TGTGCCAGCACCAACGGGACTAGCGGGTACAATGAGCAGTTCTTC.

This clonotype turned up a few times. V gene TRBV29-1 combines with J gene TRBJ1-4; D is unresolved. The germline gives CDR1 SQVTM, CDR2 ANQGSEA. V shed 4 bases and J shed 3 bases, with 9 bases lying between them. This CDR3 contains 13 residues. The CDR3 region is CSVASDSNEKLFF. In DNA, the CDR3 is TGCAGCGTTGCCTCAGATTCTAATGAAAAACTGTTTTTT. Using reference TRBV29-1 and TRBJ1-4 for the parts outside the CDR3, the full variable domain is SAVISQKPSRDICQRGTSLTIQCQVDSQVTMMFWYRQQPGQSLTLIATANQGSEATYESGFVIDKFPISRPNLTFSTLTVSNMSPEDSSIYLCSVASDSNEKLFFGSGTQLSVL.

The chain has TRBV15 and TRBJ2-7; 11 positions agree with TRBD2. Germline values: CDR1 LNHNV, CDR2 YYDKDF (reference sequence). The CDR3 runs to 17 residues. Unmatched junction bases numbered 7, after V lost 0 bases and J lost 3 bases. The DNA of the CDR3 is TGTGCCACCAGCAGAGATCCCCTAACTAGCGGGAGCTACGAGCAGTACTTC. Its protein product is CATSRDPLTSGSYEQYF.

The V gene is TRBV20-1, the J gene TRBJ1-1; TRBD1 matches at 10 bases. Trimming removed 5 bases from V and 1 base from J; junction bases left unmatched: 10. The CDR3 spans 16 residues. Germline CDR1 reads DFQATT; CDR2 reads SNEGSKA (reference sequence). CDR3 bases: TGCAGTGCTCCTCGGGACAGGGGAAGAACGAACACTGAAGCTTTCTTT. This gives the protein CSAPRDRGRTNTEAFF.

This clonotype appeared many times. The chain is built from TRBV3-1 and TRBJ2-1; TRBD1 is a possible D gene (6 bases). The CDR3 has 15 residues. Between the trimmed V and J ends, which lost 4 bases and 0 bases, there was a span of 10 bases. The germline V gene encodes CDR1 LGHDT and CDR2 YNNKEL (reference sequence). CDR3 sequence: CASSPQDSSYNEQFF. The CDR3 DNA reads as TGTGCCAGCAGCCCACAGGACAGCTCCTACAATGAGCAGTTCTTC.

The CDR3 nucleotides are TGTGCCTGGGGCCAACCAGATACGCAGTATTTT. Amino acids: CAWGQPDTQYF. V gene TRBV30 combines with J gene TRBJ2-3; D is unclear. Germline V gene data show CDR1 as GTSNPN and CDR2 as SVGIG (reference sequence). This CDR3 contains 11 residues. Trimming pared 5 bases from V and 4 bases from J, leaving 7 bases between.

There are many counts of this clonotype. The rearrangement uses TRBV7-3 and TRBJ2-5; 7 nucleotides align to TRBD1. CDR1 and CDR2 from the germline V gene are SGHTA and FQGTGA. The CDR3 contains 13 residues. With 5 bases clipped from V and 5 bases from J, the junction kept 5 bases outside the gene matches. CDR3 sequence reads: CASSPRDSETQYF. The CDR3 bases are TGTGCCAGCAGCCCCCGGGACAGCGAGACCCAGTACTTC.

This clonotype was observed a handful of times. The genes are TRBV7-6 and TRBJ1-3; possible D gene TRBD1, 5 bases. The CDR3 has 15 amino acids. Trimming took off 5 bases at V and 4 bases at J, with 15 bases between the two ends. Per germline, CDR1 SGHVS and CDR2 FNYEAQ. This CDR3 reads CASSRDERDGNTIYF. Written as DNA, the CDR3 is TGTGCCAGCAGCCGGGACGAAAGGGACGGAAACACCATATATTTT. The variable domain in full, with the rest retrieved from reference TRBV7-6 and TRBJ1-3, is GAGVSQSPRYKVTKRGQDVALRCDPISGHVSLYWYRQALGQGPEFLTYFNYEAQQDKSGLPNDRFSAERPEGSISTLTIQRTEQRDSAMYRCASSRDERDGNTIYFGEGSWLTVV.

The table lists this clonotype with many counts. The chain uses TRBV6-1 and TRBJ2-4; D is perhaps TRBD2 (6 bases). The CDR3 extends over 14 amino acids. Germline assignment: CDR1 MNHNS and CDR2 SASEGT. V was clipped by 6 bases and J by 8 bases, with 17 bases between them. The CDR3 coding sequence is TGTGCCAGCAGCCGCGGGGCGGGGAAGTACATTCAGTACTTC. Translation: CASSRGAGKYIQYF.

The V call is TRBV30, the J call TRBJ2-3, with D possibly being TRBD1 or TRBD2 (5 bases each). V dropped 3 bases and J dropped 4 bases, with 5 bases sitting between them. CDR1 and CDR2 (germline): GTSNPN, SVGIG (reference sequence). The CDR3 spans 11 residues. The CDR3 nucleotides are TGTGCCTGGAGGGGGGCAGATACGCAGTATTTT. This encodes CAWRGADTQYF.

The J gene is TRBJ2-1, the V gene TRBV20-1; D possibly uses TRBD1 or TRBD2 (5 bases each). The germline gives CDR1 DFQATT, CDR2 SNEGSKA (reference sequence). The CDR3 runs to 14 residues. Trimming shortened V by 0 bases and J by 15 bases, and 21 bases separated the two germline ends. The CDR3 region is CSAREGPLRGSPFF. The CDR3 coding sequence is TGCAGTGCTAGAGAGGGACCCCTTAGGGGTAGCCCGTTCTTC.

V is TRBV20-1 and J is TRBJ1-3, with no clear D. The germline V gene has CDR1 DFQATT and CDR2 SNEGSKA (reference sequence). The CDR3 runs to 14 residues. Trimming took off 2 bases at V and 4 bases at J, with 12 bases between the two ends. CDR3 bases: TGCAGTGCTAGACTAACAGCGGCGGGAAACACCATATATTTT. This encodes CSARLTAAGNTIYF.

A word on this clonotype: A read error may explain this, as a much larger clone is one base away. This chain links TRBV6-2 or TRBV6-3 with TRBJ2-1, with TRBD1 as a possible D gene (8 bases). Trimming removed 0 bases from V and 6 bases from J, with 15 bases in between. CDR3 size: 16 residues. Per the germline V gene, CDR1 is MNHEY and CDR2 is SVGEGT. The CDR3 DNA reads as TGTGCCAGCAGTTACTCGTACAGGGGGGGTGGCAATGAGCAGTTCTTC. The encoded protein is CASSYSYRGGGNEQFF.

This sequence joins TRBV19 and TRBJ2-7, with 7 bases identical to TRBD1. Germline lookup yields CDR1 LNHDA and CDR2 SQIVND (reference sequence). The CDR3 runs to 13 residues. V was clipped by 5 bases and J by 6 bases; unmatched bases: 7. The CDR3 DNA reads TGTGCCAGTAGTGCAGGGGGTCAAGCCGAGCAGTACTTC. It codes for CASSAGGQAEQYF.

This clonotype appeared many times. Germline is not matched at one junction end, which may reflect a read error. The chain couples TRBV28 to TRBJ2-7; D is ambiguous. This CDR3 has 12 residues. Germline CDR1 reads MDHEN; CDR2 reads SYDVKM. As DNA, the CDR3 is TGTGCCAGCAGCTTATCAGCCTACGAGCAGTACTTC. It codes for CASSLSAYEQYF.

This clonotype has a count of ten or more. The chain couples TRBV11-3 to TRBJ2-1, with TRBD2 as a possible D gene (6 bases). This CDR3 is built from 14 residues. Per germline, CDR1 SGHNT and CDR2 YENEEA. V was trimmed by 3 bases and J by 5 bases, leaving 11 bases between them. DNA for the CDR3: TGTGCCAGCAGCTTGCGACTAGGTGACAATGAGCAGTTCTTC. It specifies CASSLRLGDNEQFF.